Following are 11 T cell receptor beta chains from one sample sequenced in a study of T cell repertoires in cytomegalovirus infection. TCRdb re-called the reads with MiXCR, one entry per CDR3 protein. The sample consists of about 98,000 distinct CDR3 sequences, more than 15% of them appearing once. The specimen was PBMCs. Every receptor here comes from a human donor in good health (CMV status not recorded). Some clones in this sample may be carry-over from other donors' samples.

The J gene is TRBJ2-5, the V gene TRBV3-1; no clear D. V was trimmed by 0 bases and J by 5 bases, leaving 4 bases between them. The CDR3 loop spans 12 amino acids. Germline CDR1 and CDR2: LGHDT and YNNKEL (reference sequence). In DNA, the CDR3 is TGTGCCAGCAGCCAAGATATCGAGACCCAGTACTTC. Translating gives CASSQDIETQYF.

CDR3 protein: CSVGDRVLGGANVLTF. The CDR3 DNA reads TGCAGCGTTGGGGACAGGGTTTTGGGGGGGGCCAACGTCCTGACTTTC. J is TRBJ2-6 and V is TRBV29-1; 9 nucleotides line up with TRBD1. CDR1 SQVTM and CDR2 ANQGSEA come from the germline V gene. The V gene end was trimmed by 4 bases and the J gene end by 4 bases; junction bases not matched to a gene: 8. This CDR3 spans 16 amino acids.

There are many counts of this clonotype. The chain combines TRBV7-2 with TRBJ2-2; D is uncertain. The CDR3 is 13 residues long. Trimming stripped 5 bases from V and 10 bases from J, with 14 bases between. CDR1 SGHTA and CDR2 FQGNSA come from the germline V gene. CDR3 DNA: TGTGCCAGCAGCCGTTTCCCGTCCGAGGAGCTGTTTTTT. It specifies CASSRFPSEELFF.

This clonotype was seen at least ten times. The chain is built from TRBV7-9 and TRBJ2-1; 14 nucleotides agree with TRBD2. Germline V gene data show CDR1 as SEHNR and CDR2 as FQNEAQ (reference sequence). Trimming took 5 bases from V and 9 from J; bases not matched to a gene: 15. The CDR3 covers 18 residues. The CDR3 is CASSAGTSGGPRSVEQFF. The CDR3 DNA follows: TGTGCCAGCAGCGCCGGGACTAGCGGGGGCCCCAGGTCCGTTGAGCAGTTCTTC.

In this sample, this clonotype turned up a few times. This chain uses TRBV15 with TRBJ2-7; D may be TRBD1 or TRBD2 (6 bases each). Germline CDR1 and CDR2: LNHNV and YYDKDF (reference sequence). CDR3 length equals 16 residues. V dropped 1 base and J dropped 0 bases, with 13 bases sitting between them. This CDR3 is CATSRGGAESSYEQYF. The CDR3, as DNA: TGTGCCACCAGCAGAGGGGGGGCGGAAAGCTCCTACGAGCAGTACTTC.

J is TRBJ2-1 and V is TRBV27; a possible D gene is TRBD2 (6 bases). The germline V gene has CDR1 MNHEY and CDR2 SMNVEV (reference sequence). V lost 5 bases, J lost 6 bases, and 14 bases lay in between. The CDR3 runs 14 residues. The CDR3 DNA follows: TGTGCCAGCAGTACCCCGGGACTTGGCAATGAGCAGTTCTTC. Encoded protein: CASSTPGLGNEQFF.

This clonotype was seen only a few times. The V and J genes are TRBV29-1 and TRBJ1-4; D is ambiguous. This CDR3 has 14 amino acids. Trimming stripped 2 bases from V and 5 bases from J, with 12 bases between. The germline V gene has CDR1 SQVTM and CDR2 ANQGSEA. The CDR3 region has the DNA TGCAGCGTTGAAATCGGGCAGAGGAATGAAAAACTGTTTTTT. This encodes CSVEIGQRNEKLFF.

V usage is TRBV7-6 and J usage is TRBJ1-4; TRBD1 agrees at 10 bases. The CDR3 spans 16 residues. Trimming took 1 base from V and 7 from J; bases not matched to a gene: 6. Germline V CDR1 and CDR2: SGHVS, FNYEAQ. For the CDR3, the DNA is TGTGCCAGCAGCTTAGTGGGGACAGGGGAGAGTGAAAAACTGTTTTTT. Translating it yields CASSLVGTGESEKLFF.

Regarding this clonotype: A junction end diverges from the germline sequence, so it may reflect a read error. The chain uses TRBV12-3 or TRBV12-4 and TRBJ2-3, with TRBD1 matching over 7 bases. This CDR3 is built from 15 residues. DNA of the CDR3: TGTGACAGCAGTCCACAGGGGATTGGCACAGATACGCAGTATTTT. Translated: CDSSPQGIGTDTQYF.

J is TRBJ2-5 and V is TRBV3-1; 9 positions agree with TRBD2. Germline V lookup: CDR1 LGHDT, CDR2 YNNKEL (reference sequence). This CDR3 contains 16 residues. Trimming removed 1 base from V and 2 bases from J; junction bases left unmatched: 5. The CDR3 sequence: CASSQVLAGKQETQYF. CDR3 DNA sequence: TGTGCCAGCAGCCAAGTTCTAGCGGGGAAACAAGAGACCCAGTACTTC.

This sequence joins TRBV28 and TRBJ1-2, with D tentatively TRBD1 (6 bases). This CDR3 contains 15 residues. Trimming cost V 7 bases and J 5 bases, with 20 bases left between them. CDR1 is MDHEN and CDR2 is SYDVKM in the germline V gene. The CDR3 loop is CASTSGGRRIYGYTF. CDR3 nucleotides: TGTGCCAGCACCTCGGGGGGGCGCCGGATATATGGCTACACCTTC.